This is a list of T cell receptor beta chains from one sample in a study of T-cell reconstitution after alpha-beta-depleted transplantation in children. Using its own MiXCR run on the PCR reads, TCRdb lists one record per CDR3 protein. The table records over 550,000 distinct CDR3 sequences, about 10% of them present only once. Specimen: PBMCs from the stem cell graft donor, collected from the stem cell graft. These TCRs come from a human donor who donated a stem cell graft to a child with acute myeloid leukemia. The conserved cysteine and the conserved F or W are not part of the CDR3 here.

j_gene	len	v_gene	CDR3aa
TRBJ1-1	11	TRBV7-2	ASSFEPRSEAF
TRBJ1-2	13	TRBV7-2	ASSPLGQGAFGYT
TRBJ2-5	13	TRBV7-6	ASSYPDGGQETQY
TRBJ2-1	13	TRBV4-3	ASSRGDGSYNEQF
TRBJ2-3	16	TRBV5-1	ASSLTTSVGLSTDTQY
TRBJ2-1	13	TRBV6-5	ASSYSKLAYNEQF
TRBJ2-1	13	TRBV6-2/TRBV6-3	ASSYWQPAYNEQF
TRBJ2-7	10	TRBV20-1	SGLKSPGEQY
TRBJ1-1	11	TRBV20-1	SASRGQVISAF
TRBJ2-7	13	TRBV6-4	ASSATSEGRYEQY
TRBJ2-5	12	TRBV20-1	SARDARLAETQY
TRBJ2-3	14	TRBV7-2	ASSPPGELLSDTQY
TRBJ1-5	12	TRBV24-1	ATSDPGPDQPQH
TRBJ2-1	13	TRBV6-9	ASSPGLAGKNEQF
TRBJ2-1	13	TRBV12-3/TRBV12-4	ASRGGQGAQYEQF
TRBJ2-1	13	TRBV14	ASSQRTGFSNEQF
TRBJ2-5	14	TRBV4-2	ASSQVLGGPQETQY
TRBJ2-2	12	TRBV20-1	SAAGQGYTGELF
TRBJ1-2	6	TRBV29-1	SGDGYT
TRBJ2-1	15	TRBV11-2	ASSLEGTSGRANEQF
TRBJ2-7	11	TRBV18	ASSPLGVEEQY
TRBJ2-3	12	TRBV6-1	ASGSGGETDTQY